These 2 T cell receptor beta chains were all obtained from the same sample, sequenced in a study of T cell responses to AZD1222 COVID-19 vaccine. Some clones are missing from TCRdb's copy, which holds only in-frame ones; the method was immunoSEQ multiplex PCR. The repertoire holds about 130,000 clones, with approximately 84% as singletons. The material was peripheral blood, obtained on day 0 of AZD1222 vaccination. The receptor set was obtained from an adult in good health.

There are a few counts of this clone. The DNA for the CDR3 is TGTGCCAGCAGTTACAGGGTACTCGACTATGGCTACACCTTC. It is translated as CASSYRVLDYGYTF. This sequence joins TRBV6-2 or TRBV6-3 and TRBJ1-2, with no clear D. The CDR3 has 14 amino acids. V dropped 2 bases and J dropped 3 bases, with 10 bases sitting between them. Germline V gene lookup returns CDR1 MNHEY and CDR2 SVGEGT.

The chain couples TRBV6-5 to TRBJ2-7; 7 positions match TRBD1. Per the germline V gene, CDR1 is MNHEY and CDR2 is SVGAGI. J gave up 7 bases and V 5 bases, and 11 bases lay outside the gene matches. This CDR3 region has 14 residues. The CDR3 loop is CASSPSGGTREQYF. The CDR3, as DNA: TGTGCCAGCAGTCCATCAGGGGGAACGAGGGAGCAGTACTTC.